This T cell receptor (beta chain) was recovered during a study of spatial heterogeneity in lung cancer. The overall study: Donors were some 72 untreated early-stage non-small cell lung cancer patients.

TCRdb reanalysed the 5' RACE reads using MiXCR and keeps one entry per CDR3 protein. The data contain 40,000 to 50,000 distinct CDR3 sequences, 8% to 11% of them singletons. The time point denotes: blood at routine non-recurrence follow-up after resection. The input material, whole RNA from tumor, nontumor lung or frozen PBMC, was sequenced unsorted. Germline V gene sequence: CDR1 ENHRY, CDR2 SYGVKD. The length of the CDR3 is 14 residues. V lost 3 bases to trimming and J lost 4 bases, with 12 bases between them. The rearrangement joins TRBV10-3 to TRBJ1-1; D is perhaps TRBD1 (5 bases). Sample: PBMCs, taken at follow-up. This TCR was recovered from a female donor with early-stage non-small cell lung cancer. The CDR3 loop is CAISDGGGFTEAFF. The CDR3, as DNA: TGTGCCATCAGTGACGGCGGGGGTTTCACTGAAGCTTTCTTT.